These T cell receptor beta chains were read from a single sample in a study of cytomegalovirus exposure and HLA in healthy donors. Produced via immunoSEQ multiplex PCR; TCRdb's table is partial and in-frame only. This table has roughly 150,000 clones, about 76% appearing once. The sequenced sample consisted of PBMCs. The receptors shown here come from a male donor in good health and CMV-seronegative. Both conserved end residues are part of each CDR3. Each record gives: J gene, D gene, V gene, clone size, CDR3 DNA, CDR3 protein. A D gene is named only where the DNA matches it firmly. Clone size, where shown, is once, few, many, or a class for clones that have expanded.

j_gene: TRBJ1-5; d_gene: NA; v_gene: TRBV4-3; abundance: NA; CDR3nt: TGCGCCAGCAGCCAAGAGTCCTCGGGTCAGCCCCAGCATTTT; CDR3aa: CASSQESSGQPQHF
j_gene: TRBJ2-2; d_gene: NA; v_gene: TRBV27; abundance: NA; CDR3nt: TGTGCCAGCAGTTTATCTCCTCCGTCGACAGGATGGGTAAACACCGGGGAGCTGTTTTTT; CDR3aa: CASSLSPPSTGWVNTGELFF
j_gene: TRBJ2-2; d_gene: TRBD1; v_gene: TRBV27; abundance: once; CDR3nt: TGTGCCAGCAGTTTGAGACAGGGGGTTTTGGGGGAGCTGTTTTTT; CDR3aa: CASSLRQGVLGELFF
j_gene: TRBJ2-2; d_gene: NA; v_gene: TRBV6-5; abundance: NA; CDR3nt: TGTGCCAGCAGGTCTAAAGGGGCGCGGGGCGGGGAGCTGTTTTTT; CDR3aa: CASRSKGARGGELFF
j_gene: TRBJ1-1; d_gene: NA; v_gene: TRBV6-6; abundance: NA; CDR3nt: TGTGCCAGCAGTTACTTGGGGGCCGCGGCTCTCGCTGAAGCTTTCTTT; CDR3aa: CASSYLGAAALAEAFF
j_gene: TRBJ1-5; d_gene: NA; v_gene: TRBV9; abundance: NA; CDR3nt: TGTGCCAGCAGCGTAGACGGGAGATATCAGCCCCAGCATTTT; CDR3aa: CASSVDGRYQPQHF
j_gene: TRBJ1-2; d_gene: NA; v_gene: TRBV19; abundance: few; CDR3nt: TGTGCCAGTAGTATAGATAGAGGCGACAGTTTCTACACCTTC; CDR3aa: CASSIDRGDSFYTF
j_gene: TRBJ1-5; d_gene: NA; v_gene: TRBV5-6; abundance: NA; CDR3nt: TGTGCCAGCAGCTTAGGGTGGAGGCAGCCCCAGCATTTT; CDR3aa: CASSLGWRQPQHF
j_gene: TRBJ1-3; d_gene: TRBD1; v_gene: TRBV6-6; abundance: NA; CDR3nt: TGTGCCAGCAGCCGACAGGGGGCGGACGGAAACACCATATATTTT; CDR3aa: CASSRQGADGNTIYF
j_gene: TRBJ2-4; d_gene: NA; v_gene: TRBV7-9; abundance: once; CDR3nt: TGTGCCAGCTCAGGGGTAAACATTCAGTACTTC; CDR3aa: CASSGVNIQYF
j_gene: TRBJ2-1; d_gene: TRBD2; v_gene: TRBV4-1; abundance: NA; CDR3nt: TGCGCCAGCAGCCCCCGGGGGGGCAAGGTAAATGAGCAGTTCTTC; CDR3aa: CASSPRGGKVNEQFF
j_gene: TRBJ2-5; d_gene: NA; v_gene: TRBV14; abundance: NA; CDR3nt: TGTGCCAGCAGCCCTTCTAGGTCGGTCATGGAGACCCAGTACTTC; CDR3aa: CASSPSRSVMETQYF
j_gene: TRBJ1-1; d_gene: NA; v_gene: TRBV6-5; abundance: few; CDR3nt: TGTGCCAGCCTTGACCAGGGGCGTAGGACTGAAGCTTTCTTT; CDR3aa: CASLDQGRRTEAFF
j_gene: TRBJ2-7; d_gene: TRBD2; v_gene: TRBV7-9; abundance: NA; CDR3nt: TGTGCCAGCACGCTAGCGGGAACCTTCGAGCAGTACTTC; CDR3aa: CASTLAGTFEQYF
j_gene: TRBJ2-2; d_gene: NA; v_gene: TRBV4-3; abundance: NA; CDR3nt: TGCGCCAGCAGCCAAGTGGGGCGGGGTCTCACCGGGGAGCTGTTTTTT; CDR3aa: CASSQVGRGLTGELFF
j_gene: TRBJ1-1; d_gene: NA; v_gene: TRBV9; abundance: once; CDR3nt: TGTGCCAGCAGCGTAGCGGAGGGGCGGACTGAAGCTTTCTTT; CDR3aa: CASSVAEGRTEAFF